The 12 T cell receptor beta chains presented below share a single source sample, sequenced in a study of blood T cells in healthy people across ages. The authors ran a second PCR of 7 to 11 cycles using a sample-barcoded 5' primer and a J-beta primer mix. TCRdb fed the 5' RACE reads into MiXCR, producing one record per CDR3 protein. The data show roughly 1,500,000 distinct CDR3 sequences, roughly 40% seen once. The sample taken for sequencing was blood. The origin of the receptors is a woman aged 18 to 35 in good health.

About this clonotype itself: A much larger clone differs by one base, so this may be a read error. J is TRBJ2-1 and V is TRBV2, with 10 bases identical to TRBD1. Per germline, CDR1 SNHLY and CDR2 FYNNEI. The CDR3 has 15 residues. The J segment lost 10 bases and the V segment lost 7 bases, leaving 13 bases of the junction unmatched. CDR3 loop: CASTDLGQGKKEQFF. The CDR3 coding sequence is TGTGCCAGCACCGACCTGGGACAGGGGAAGAAGGAGCAGTTCTTC.

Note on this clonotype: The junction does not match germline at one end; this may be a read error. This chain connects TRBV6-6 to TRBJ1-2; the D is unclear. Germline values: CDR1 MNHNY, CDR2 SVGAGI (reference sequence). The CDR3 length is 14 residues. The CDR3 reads CASSDVGEGYGHTF. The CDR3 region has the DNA TGTGCCAGCAGTGACGTGGGAGAAGGTTATGGCCACACCTTC.

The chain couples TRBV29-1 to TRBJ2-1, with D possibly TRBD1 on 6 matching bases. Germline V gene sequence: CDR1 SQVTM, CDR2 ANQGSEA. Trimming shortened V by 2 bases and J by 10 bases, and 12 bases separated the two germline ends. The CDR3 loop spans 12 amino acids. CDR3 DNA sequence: TGCAGCGTTGAACAGGGGTCGGGGGAGCAGTTCTTC. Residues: CSVEQGSGEQFF.

For the CDR3, the DNA is TGTGCCAGCAGTTACCCCTTACGACAGGGATCTAGCGGGAGGGGGAACACCGGGGAGCTGTTTTTT. Amino acids: CASSYPLRQGSSGRGNTGELFF. This chain joins TRBV6-5 and TRBJ2-2; 12 bases are shared with TRBD2. CDR1 and CDR2 (germline): MNHEY, SVGAGI. The V segment lost 2 bases and the J segment 1 base; nucleotides outside the gene matches: 17. The CDR3 sequence is 22 residues long.

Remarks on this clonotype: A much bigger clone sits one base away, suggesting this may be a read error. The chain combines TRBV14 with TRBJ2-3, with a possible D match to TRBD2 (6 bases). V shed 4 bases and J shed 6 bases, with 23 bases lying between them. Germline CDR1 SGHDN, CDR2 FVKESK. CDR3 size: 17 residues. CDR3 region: CASSLGSGSGSWDTQYF. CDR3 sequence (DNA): TGTGCCAGCAGCCTAGGCTCCGGTAGCGGTTCTTGGGATACGCAGTATTTT.

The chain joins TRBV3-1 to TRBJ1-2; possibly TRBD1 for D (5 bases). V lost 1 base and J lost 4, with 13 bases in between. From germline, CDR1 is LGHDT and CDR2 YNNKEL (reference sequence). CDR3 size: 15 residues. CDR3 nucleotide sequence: TGTGCCAGCAGCCAAGTAGACAGATTAAGCTATGGCTACACCTTC. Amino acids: CASSQVDRLSYGYTF.

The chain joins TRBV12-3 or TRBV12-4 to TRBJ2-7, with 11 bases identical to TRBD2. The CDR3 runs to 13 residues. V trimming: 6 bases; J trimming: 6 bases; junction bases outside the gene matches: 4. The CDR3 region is CASSTSGGSEQYF. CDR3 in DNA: TGTGCCAGCAGCACTAGCGGGGGTAGCGAGCAGTACTTC.

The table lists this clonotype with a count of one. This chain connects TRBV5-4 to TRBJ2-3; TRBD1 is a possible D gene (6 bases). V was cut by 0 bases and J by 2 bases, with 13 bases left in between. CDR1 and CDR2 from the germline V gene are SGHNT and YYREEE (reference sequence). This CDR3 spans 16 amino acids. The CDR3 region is CASSLDLGATTDTQYF. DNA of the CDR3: TGTGCCAGCAGCTTGGATTTGGGGGCGACCACAGATACGCAGTATTTT.

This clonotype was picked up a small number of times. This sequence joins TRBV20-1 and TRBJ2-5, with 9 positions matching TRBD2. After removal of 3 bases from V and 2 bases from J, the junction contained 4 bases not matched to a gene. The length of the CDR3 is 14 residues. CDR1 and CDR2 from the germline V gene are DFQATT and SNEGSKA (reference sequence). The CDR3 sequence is CSARGTSLQETQYF. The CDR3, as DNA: TGCAGTGCTAGGGGGACTAGCCTACAAGAGACCCAGTACTTC.

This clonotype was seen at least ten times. CDR3: CASSAGGRETQYF. In nucleotides, the CDR3 is TGTGCCAGCAGTGCTGGCGGGAGAGAGACCCAGTACTTC. This chain links TRBV12-3 or TRBV12-4 with TRBJ2-5; the match to TRBD2 covers 7 bases. V lost 5 bases, J lost 4 bases, and 4 bases stayed unmatched. This CDR3 spans 13 amino acids.

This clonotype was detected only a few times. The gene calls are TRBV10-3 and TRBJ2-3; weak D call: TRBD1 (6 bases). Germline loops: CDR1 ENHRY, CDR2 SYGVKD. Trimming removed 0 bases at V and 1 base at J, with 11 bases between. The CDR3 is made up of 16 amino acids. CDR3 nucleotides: TGTGCCATCAGTGAGTCTGGGGGCAGCGGCACAGATACGCAGTATTTT. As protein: CAISESGGSGTDTQYF.

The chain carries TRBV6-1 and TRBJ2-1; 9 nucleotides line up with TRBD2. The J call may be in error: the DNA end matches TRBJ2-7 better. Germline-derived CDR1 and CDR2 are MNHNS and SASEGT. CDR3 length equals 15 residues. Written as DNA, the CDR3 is TGTGCCAGCAGTGCGGCTAGCGGGGACTACAATGAGCAGTACTTC. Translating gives CASSAASGDYNEQYF.